This entry features one T cell receptor (beta chain) sequence. The antigen remains undetermined. Time point in this sample: baseline pretreatment blood. Treatment noted: 15 Gy SBRT to primary tumor, nephrectomy 4 weeks later. This renal cell carcinoma was of the clear cell type. The sample belongs to a study of radiation and T cells in renal cell carcinoma. Study-level results: Top tumor clonotypes rose in blood 2 weeks post-radiation, then contracted. No pretreatment tumor biopsies were available for baseline clonotypes.

Some clones are missing from TCRdb's copy, which holds only in-frame ones; the method was immunoSEQ multiplex PCR. Of around 140,000 clones listed, about 88% were seen once; the top ten hold around 4.4%. Here the sequenced sample was blood, taken from a patient whose treatment included radiotherapy and nephrectomy. This clonotype originated in a woman in her sixties or seventies with renal cell carcinoma.

Written as DNA, the CDR3 is TGTGCCAGCAGCTTGGCTAGCGGGGGATACGAGCAGTACTTC. It is translated as CASSLASGGYEQYF. This chain connects TRBV5-6 to TRBJ2-7; 10 nucleotides line up with TRBD2. This CDR3 is 14 amino acids long. Trimming took 0 bases from V and 4 from J; bases not matched to a gene: 1. CDR1 SGHDT and CDR2 YYEEEE come from the germline V gene. The entire variable domain, with the rest obtained from reference TRBV5-6 and TRBJ2-7, is as follows: DAGVTQSPTHLIKTRGQQVTLRCSPKSGHDTVSWYQQALGQGPQFIFQYYEEEERQRGNFPDRFSGHQFPNYSSELNVNALLLGDSALYLCASSLASGGYEQYFGPGTRLTVT.